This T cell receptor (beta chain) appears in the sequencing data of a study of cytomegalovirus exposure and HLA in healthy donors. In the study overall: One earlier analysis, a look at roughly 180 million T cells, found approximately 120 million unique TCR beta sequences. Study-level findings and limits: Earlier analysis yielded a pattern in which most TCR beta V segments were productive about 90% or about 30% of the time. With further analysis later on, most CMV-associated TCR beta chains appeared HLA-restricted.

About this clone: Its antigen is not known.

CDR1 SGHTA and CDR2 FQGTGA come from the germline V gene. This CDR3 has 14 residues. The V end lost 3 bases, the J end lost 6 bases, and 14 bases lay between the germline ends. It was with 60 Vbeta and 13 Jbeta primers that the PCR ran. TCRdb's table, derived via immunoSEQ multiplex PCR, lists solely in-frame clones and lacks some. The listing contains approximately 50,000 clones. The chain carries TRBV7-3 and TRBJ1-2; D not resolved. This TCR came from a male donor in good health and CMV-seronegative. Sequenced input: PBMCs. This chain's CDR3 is CASSFGHEANGYTF. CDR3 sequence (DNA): TGTGCCAGCAGCTTCGGCCACGAGGCGAATGGCTACACCTTC.